Below are 8 T cell receptor beta chains sequenced from a single sample in a study of blood T cell repertoires in COVID-19. The table came from immunoSEQ multiplex PCR; TCRdb's copy has only in-frame clones and leaves some out. This table holds tens of thousands of clones, approximately 90% found once. What was sequenced was peripheral blood. The receptors stem from a human donor in a cohort sampled during active COVID-19.

The CDR3 region has the DNA TGTGCCAGCAGTGGAGGACCCGGGGGCGGGGAGCTGTTTTTT. Its protein product is CASSGGPGGGELFF. The chain recombines TRBV6-4 with TRBJ2-2, with D tentatively TRBD2 (6 bases). This CDR3 comprises 14 residues. Between the trimmed V and J ends, which lost 4 bases and 7 bases, there was a span of 13 bases. CDR1 is MRHNA and CDR2 is SNTAGT in the germline V gene.

The sample holds a few counts of this clone. This sequence joins TRBV3-1 (or the pseudogene TRBV3-2) and TRBJ2-7; 7 bases agree with TRBD1. The germline V gene has CDR1 LGHDT and CDR2 YNNKEL (reference sequence). With 4 bases clipped from V and 5 bases from J, the junction kept 11 bases outside the gene matches. The CDR3 runs to 15 residues. The CDR3 DNA sequence: TGTGCCAGCAGCCTCGGGACAGAAAGTTTCAACGAGCAGTACTTC. Residues: CASSLGTESFNEQYF.

The chain links TRBV28 to TRBJ2-7; D might be TRBD1 (5 bases). The germline V and J ends were trimmed by 4 bases and 2 bases, with 15 bases remaining between them. Germline V lookup: CDR1 MDHEN, CDR2 SYDVKM. The CDR3 is 15 residues long. In DNA form, the CDR3 reads TGTGCCAGCAGTTCGACGGACATTAAAACCTACGAGCAGTACTTC. It is translated as CASSSTDIKTYEQYF.

The CDR3 loop reads CASSQDWRSSYNEQFF. CDR3 in DNA: TGTGCCAGCAGCCAAGACTGGCGGAGCTCCTACAATGAGCAGTTCTTC. The chain recombines TRBV3-1 (or the pseudogene TRBV3-2) with TRBJ2-1, with no clear D. The CDR3 runs 16 residues. V shed 0 bases and J shed 0 bases, with 9 bases lying between them. Germline values: CDR1 LGHDT, CDR2 YNNKEL (reference sequence).

The chain joins TRBV15 to TRBJ2-1; D perhaps matches TRBD2 (6 bases). Germline values: CDR1 LNHNV, CDR2 YYDKDF (reference sequence). CDR3 length: 13 amino acids. Trimming removed 1 base at V and 9 bases at J, with 10 bases between. The CDR3 sequence is CATSRGRGSEQFF. The CDR3 nucleotides read TGTGCCACCAGCAGAGGGCGGGGTAGTGAGCAGTTCTTC.

The chain links TRBV2 to TRBJ2-7; 11 bases align to TRBD2. The CDR3 is 16 residues long. CDR1 is SNHLY and CDR2 is FYNNEI in the germline V gene. V shed 2 bases and J 7 bases; nucleotides not matched to a gene: 10. The CDR3 nucleotides are TGTGCCAGCAGTGAAACTTCAACTAGCGGGAGTGGTGAGCAGTACTTC. Encoded protein: CASSETSTSGSGEQYF. The variable domain in full, with the rest retrieved from reference TRBV2 and TRBJ2-7, is EPEVTQTPSHQVTQMGQEVILRCVPISNHLYFYWYRQILGQKVEFLVSFYNNEISEKSEIFDDQFSVERPDGSNFTLKIRSTKLEDSAMYFCASSETSTSGSGEQYFGPGTRLTVT.

This chain links TRBV11-2 with TRBJ2-3, with 10 bases fitting TRBD2. The CDR3 is 16 amino acids. V dropped 0 bases and J dropped 6; count of bases not matched to a gene: 6. The germline gives CDR1 SGHAT, CDR2 FQNNGV. The CDR3 sequence: CASSLDLPSGSDTQYF. In nucleotides, the CDR3 is TGTGCCAGCAGCTTAGATTTGCCTAGCGGGAGCGATACGCAGTATTTT.

The chain links TRBV19 to TRBJ1-5, with D possibly being TRBD1 (5 bases). Trimming removed 3 bases at V and 3 bases at J, with 18 bases between. Germline assignment: CDR1 LNHDA and CDR2 SQIVND (reference sequence). The CDR3 covers 17 residues. CDR3 coding DNA: TGTGCCAGTAGTATGTGGGGGGTTTCGATCTTCAATCAGCCCCAGCATTTT. Translating it yields CASSMWGVSIFNQPQHF.